The 14 T cell receptor beta chains given below trace back to one sample, sequenced in a study of blood T cells in healthy people across ages. A J-beta primer mix and a sample-barcoded 5' primer were used in a second PCR of about 7 to 12 cycles. TCRdb ran MiXCR on the 5' RACE reads and lists one entry per CDR3 protein. The top ten clones hold 28% of a sample with roughly 830,000 distinct CDR3 sequences, 62% of them seen once. Sequences were obtained from blood. Every receptor here comes from a man aged 25-45 years in good health.

Comments on this clonotype: The junction differs from germline at one of its ends, possibly a read error. The chain employs TRBV12-3 or TRBV12-4 and TRBJ2-7; 8 bases match TRBD2. The CDR3 contains 14 residues. Written as DNA, the CDR3 is TGCGCCAGCAACCGGGGGGGACTAGACTACGAGCAGTACTTC. Protein: CASNRGGLDYEQYF.

This clonotype was seen once. This chain links TRBV5-1 with TRBJ2-1; D is uncertain. Germline assignment: CDR1 SGHRS and CDR2 YFSETQ. V lost 0 bases to trimming and J lost 9 bases, with 19 bases between them. CDR3 length: 16 residues. This CDR3 is CASSLVTTDLVAEQFF. The CDR3 DNA reads as TGCGCCAGCAGCTTGGTTACCACAGACCTAGTAGCTGAGCAGTTCTTC.

There are many counts of this clonotype. In DNA form, the CDR3 reads TGTGCCAGCAGCTTGCGGGGGGAGACCCAGTACTTC. The encoded protein is CASSLRGETQYF. This chain links TRBV7-2 with TRBJ2-5; 7 bases fit TRBD2. V lost 3 bases to trimming and J lost 5 bases; unmatched junction nucleotides: 0. The CDR3 contains 12 residues. CDR1 SGHTA and CDR2 FQGNSA come from the germline V gene.

The J gene is TRBJ1-2, the V gene TRBV30; the match to TRBD1 covers 9 bases. The CDR3 contains 15 residues. V dropped 3 bases and J dropped 2; count of bases not matched to a gene: 7. Germline assignment: CDR1 GTSNPN and CDR2 SVGIG (reference sequence). CDR3 sequence reads: CAWSAMTGGNYGYTF. The CDR3 DNA sequence: TGTGCCTGGAGCGCCATGACAGGGGGAAACTATGGCTACACCTTC.

Only a few counts were recorded for this clonotype. V is TRBV29-1 and J is TRBJ2-1; no definite D call. The CDR3 loop spans 11 amino acids. Trimming removed 7 bases at V and 7 bases at J, with 11 bases between. Germline V gene lookup returns CDR1 SQVTM and CDR2 ANQGSEA. CDR3 nucleotide sequence: TGCAGCGCAGACGTTGCAAATGAGCAGTTCTTC. Translated: CSADVANEQFF.

The rearrangement joins TRBV7-2 to TRBJ2-1, with unresolved D. The better agreement between TRBJ2-7 and the DNA end casts doubt on the J call. CDR1 and CDR2 (germline): SGHTA, FQGNSA. This CDR3 has 12 amino acids. Here the CDR3 DNA reads TGTGCCAGCAGCTTACGGCCTTGGGAGCAGTACTTC. This translates into CASSLRPWEQYF.

This clonotype was detected once. The chain joins TRBV11-3 to TRBJ2-5, with D perhaps being TRBD1 or TRBD2 (6 bases each). The closer fit of TRBJ2-7 to the DNA end suggests the J call may be wrong. The CDR3 runs 15 residues. In germline, CDR1 is SGHNT, CDR2 YENEEA. CDR3 bases: TGTGCCAGCAGCTTAGGAGGGGGGAACCACTACGAGCAGTACTTC. It codes for CASSLGGGNHYEQYF.

The CDR3 DNA reads as TGTGCCAGCAACTCCGGGGCGGGGGGCCTCCAAGAGACCCAGTACTTC. Translation gives CASNSGAGGLQETQYF. This rearrangement joins TRBV9 to TRBJ2-5; 8 nucleotides align to TRBD2. The CDR3 runs to 16 residues. Germline-derived CDR1 and CDR2 are SGDLS and YYNGEE. V was pared by 6 bases and J by 1 base, with 11 bases of the junction left unmatched. Full variable domain (missing parts from reference TRBV9 and TRBJ2-5): DSGVTQTPKHLITATGQRVTLRCSPRSGDLSVYWYQQSLDQGLQFLIQYYNGEERAKGNILERFSAQQFPDLHSELNLSSLELGDSALYFCASNSGAGGLQETQYFGPGTRLLVL.

The genes are TRBV20-1 and TRBJ2-1; 8 bases are shared with TRBD1. After removal of 3 bases from V and 4 bases from J, the junction contained 11 bases not matched to a gene. This CDR3 is 16 amino acids long. Germline V gene lookup returns CDR1 DFQATT and CDR2 SNEGSKA (reference sequence). CDR3 sequence: CSASSSRQGLYNEQFF. The CDR3 DNA follows: TGCAGTGCTAGTTCTAGTAGACAGGGGCTATACAATGAGCAGTTCTTC.

This clonotype occurred a few times. V usage is TRBV12-3 or TRBV12-4 and J usage is TRBJ2-7; D is possibly TRBD1 or TRBD2 (6 bases each). The germline V and J ends were trimmed by 5 bases and 4 bases, with 18 bases remaining between them. This CDR3 comprises 15 residues. Here the CDR3 reads CASSPDRRVPYEQYF. In nucleotides, the CDR3 is TGTGCCAGCAGTCCAGACAGGAGGGTTCCATACGAGCAGTACTTC.

The chain uses TRBV12-3 or TRBV12-4 and TRBJ2-1; possibly TRBD2 for D (7 bases). The J call is in doubt because the DNA end fits TRBJ2-7 better. This CDR3 region has 16 residues. CDR3 amino acids: CASSFGGGAGYNEQYF. CDR3 in DNA: TGTGCCAGCAGTTTCGGAGGGGGGGCCGGTTACAATGAGCAGTACTTC.

The sample holds a few counts of this clonotype. The rearrangement joins TRBV12-1 to TRBJ2-1; whether TRBD1, the table's D call, matches the DNA was not checked. TRBV12-1 is a known pseudogene. The CDR3 spans 16 residues. CDR3: CASSSVKVGAYNEQFF. CDR3 in DNA: TGTGCCAGCAGCTCGGTCAAGGTAGGGGCCTACAATGAGCAGTTCTTC.

The chain employs TRBV20-1 and TRBJ2-7; 8 bases agree with TRBD1. From germline, CDR1 is DFQATT and CDR2 SNEGSKA (reference sequence). The V segment lost 5 bases and the J segment 2 bases; nucleotides outside the gene matches: 8. The CDR3 loop spans 14 amino acids. The CDR3: CSAPRTGTTYEQYF. The CDR3 DNA follows: TGCAGTGCTCCACGGACAGGGACCACCTACGAGCAGTACTTC.

The V and J genes are TRBV6-1 and TRBJ2-3; 8 positions match TRBD1. Germline V gene lookup returns CDR1 MNHNS and CDR2 SASEGT. The CDR3 has 14 residues. V shed 6 bases, J shed 5 bases, and the junction held 7 bases outside the gene matches. CDR3 region: CASRLDRAGDTQYF. The CDR3 nucleotides are TGTGCCAGCAGGCTGGACAGGGCAGGAGATACGCAGTATTTT.